The TCR beta chain under discussion was sequenced for a study of blood T cell repertoires in COVID-19. Study summary: Acute and convalescent COVID-19 samples came from the United States, Italy and Spain. The analysed material was cDNA or gDNA that came from T cells, B-cell-depleted T cells, or PBMCs.

The table lists this clone with a few counts. The germline V gene has CDR1 SEHNR and CDR2 FQNEAQ (reference sequence). Trimming cost V 4 bases and J 3 bases, with 6 bases left between them. This CDR3 is 12 amino acids long. TCRdb's copy holds only in-frame clones and misses some; the assay was immunoSEQ multiplex PCR. The sample shows about 130,000 clones, nearly 70% of them seen only once. J is TRBJ1-1 and V is TRBV7-9; no firm D call. The sample consisted of peripheral blood. The receptor was derived from a woman in her 70s with acute or convalescent COVID-19. The CDR3 nucleotides read TGTGCCAGCAGCTCCCCTCACACTGAAGCTTTCTTT. It encodes CASSSPHTEAFF.